This T cell receptor beta chain was identified in a study of cytomegalovirus exposure and HLA in healthy donors. Study-wide results and limits: Cytomegalovirus association was listed for approximately 150 TCR beta chains.

As to this clone: Its antigen is not identified.

J was trimmed by 2 bases and V by 7 bases; bases with no gene match: 6. The CDR3 runs to 14 residues. From germline, CDR1 is GTSNPN and CDR2 SVGIG (reference sequence). The PCR contained 60 Vbeta and 13 Jbeta primers. The assay was immunoSEQ multiplex PCR, and TCRdb's table has in-frame clones only and misses some. The profile shows some 180,000 clones, roughly 87% of them singletons. Material for sequencing was PBMCs. The rearrangement links TRBV30 to TRBJ2-7; the match to TRBD2 covers 12 bases. This clonotype was obtained from a girl under three years old in good health and CMV-seronegative. CDR3 in amino acids: CAYQTSGGTYEQYF. The CDR3 region has the DNA TGTGCCTACCAGACTAGCGGGGGCACCTACGAGCAGTACTTC.